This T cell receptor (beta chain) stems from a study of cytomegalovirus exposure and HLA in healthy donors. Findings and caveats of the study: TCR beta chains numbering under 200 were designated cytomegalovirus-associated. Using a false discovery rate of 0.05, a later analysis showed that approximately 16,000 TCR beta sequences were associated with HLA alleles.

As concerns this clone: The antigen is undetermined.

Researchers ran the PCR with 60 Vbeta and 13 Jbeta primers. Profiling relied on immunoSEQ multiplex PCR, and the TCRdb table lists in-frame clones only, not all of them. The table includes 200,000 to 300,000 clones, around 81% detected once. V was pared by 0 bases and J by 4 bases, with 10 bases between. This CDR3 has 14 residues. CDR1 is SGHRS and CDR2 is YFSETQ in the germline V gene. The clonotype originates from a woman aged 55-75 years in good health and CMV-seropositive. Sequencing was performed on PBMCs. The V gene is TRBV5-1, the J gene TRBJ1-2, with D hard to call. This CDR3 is CASSLDHITYGYTF. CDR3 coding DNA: TGCGCCAGCAGCTTGGACCACATAACCTATGGCTACACCTTC. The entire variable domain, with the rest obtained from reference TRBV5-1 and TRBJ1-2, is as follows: KAGVTQTPRYLIKTRGQQVTLSCSPISGHRSVSWYQQTPGQGLQFLFEYFSETQRNKGNFPGRFSGRQFSNSRSEMNVSTLELGDSALYLCASSLDHITYGYTFGSGTRLTVV.